A single sample is the source of the 19 T cell receptor beta chains below, sequenced in a study of radiotherapy plus CTLA-4 blockade in lung cancer. Libraries were prepared by immunoSEQ multiplex PCR; TCRdb keeps only in-frame clonotypes and omits some of them. The profile covers about 48,000 clones, with around four fifths appearing a single time and 2.5% to 3.5% taken by the ten largest. Sequencing was performed on peripheral blood, taken from a patient treated with radiotherapy plus ipilimumab. These receptors were collected from a human donor with non-small cell lung cancer who had stable disease on radiotherapy plus ipilimumab.

The rearrangement joins TRBV7-9 to TRBJ2-2; 12 bases match TRBD1. Looked up from germline, CDR1 is SEHNR and CDR2 is FQNEAQ (reference sequence). The CDR3 loop spans 15 amino acids. V shed 6 bases and J 6 bases; nucleotides not matched to a gene: 5. The CDR3 protein is CASSLGQGAPGELFF. The CDR3 DNA is TGTGCCAGCAGTCTGGGACAGGGGGCGCCCGGGGAGCTGTTTTTT.

Details on this clone: The junction shows a germline mismatch at one end, possibly a read error. The chain uses TRBV2 and TRBJ2-7; 8 bases are a match to TRBD1. The CDR3 extends over 15 amino acids. The germline gives CDR1 SNHLY, CDR2 FYNNEI. The CDR3 reads CANSDGLAGGDEQYF. The CDR3 DNA reads as TGTGCCAACAGTGATGGTTTGGCAGGGGGCGACGAGCAGTACTTC.

The chain is built from TRBV5-1 and TRBJ1-6; 7 bases are shared with TRBD1. V lost 4 bases and J lost 14; bases outside the gene matches: 9. From germline, CDR1 is SGHRS and CDR2 YFSETQ. The CDR3 length is 13 residues. CDR3 sequence (DNA): TGCGCCAGCAGCAACGGACAGGTCCCCTCCCTCCACTTT. Its protein product is CASSNGQVPSLHF. The full variable domain, with the rest looked up from reference TRBV5-1 and TRBJ1-6, is KAGVTQTPRYLIKTRGQQVTLSCSPISGHRSVSWYQQTPGQGLQFLFEYFSETQRNKGNFPGRFSGRQFSNSRSEMNVSTLELGDSALYLCASSNGQVPSLHFGNGTRLTVT.

The rearrangement uses TRBV5-1 and TRBJ2-1; 9 bases agree with TRBD1. Germline CDR1 reads SGHRS; CDR2 reads YFSETQ. This CDR3 comprises 15 residues. V was pared by 4 bases and J by 0 bases, with 2 bases of the junction left unmatched. CDR3 DNA sequence: TGCGCCAGCAGCCCGGGACAGGGCTCCTACAATGAGCAGTTCTTC. Its protein is CASSPGQGSYNEQFF.

The chain couples TRBV4-3 to TRBJ2-7; unclear D gene. Between the trimmed V and J ends, which lost 3 bases and 3 bases, there was a span of 18 bases. Germline V CDR1 and CDR2: LGHNA, YSLEER. This CDR3 is 16 amino acids long. The CDR3 DNA is TGCGCCAGCAGCCAGAGCTGGTTCAATACTCGCTACGAGCAGTACTTC. This sequence encodes CASSQSWFNTRYEQYF.

The J gene is TRBJ2-5, the V gene TRBV28; D unresolved. The germline V gene has CDR1 MDHEN and CDR2 SYDVKM. V was cut by 4 bases and J by 2 bases, with 8 bases left in between. The CDR3 loop spans 13 amino acids. Written as DNA, the CDR3 is TGTGCCAGCAGTTCGACAATTCAAGAGACCCAGTACTTC. This codes for CASSSTIQETQYF.

The chain links TRBV7-8 to TRBJ1-4, with TRBD1 matching over 8 bases. CDR1 and CDR2 from the germline V gene are SGHVS and FQNEAQ. The V and J ends lost 1 base and 4 bases, in that order; junction bases with no gene match: 14. CDR3 length: 19 amino acids. The CDR3 sequence is CASSLVIGVGTGLNEKLFF. The CDR3, as DNA: TGTGCCAGCAGCTTAGTAATCGGTGTGGGGACAGGCCTTAATGAAAAACTGTTTTTT.

The rearrangement joins TRBV28 to TRBJ2-1; 11 bases line up with TRBD2. Germline assignment: CDR1 MDHEN and CDR2 SYDVKM. The CDR3 is 17 amino acids. Trimming removed 5 bases from V and 8 bases from J; junction bases left unmatched: 14. The DNA of the CDR3 is TGTGCCAGCAGTCCTCTACTGCTAGCGGGAGGTATCGATGAGCAGTTCTTC. Translating gives CASSPLLLAGGIDEQFF. Together with reference TRBV28 and TRBJ2-1, the CDR3 gives the full variable domain: DVKVTQSSRYLVKRTGEKVFLECVQDMDHENMFWYRQDPGLGLRLIYFSYDVKMKEKGDIPEGYSVSREKKERFSLILESASTNQTSMYLCASSPLLLAGGIDEQFFGPGTRLTVL.

The genes are TRBV30 and TRBJ1-5; 9 bases match TRBD1. The CDR3 covers 15 residues. Per germline, CDR1 GTSNPN and CDR2 SVGIG (reference sequence). The V gene end was trimmed by 4 bases and the J gene end by 3 bases; junction bases not matched to a gene: 7. CDR3 residues: CAWTQGQGSNQPQHF. CDR3 in DNA: TGTGCCTGGACCCAAGGACAGGGGTCCAATCAGCCCCAGCATTTT. Full variable domain (outside the CDR3, taken from reference TRBV30 and TRBJ1-5): SQTIHQWPATLVQPVGSPLSLECTVEGTSNPNLYWYRQAAGRGLQLLFYSVGIGQISSEVPQNLSASRPQDRQFILSSKKLLLSDSGFYLCAWTQGQGSNQPQHFGDGTRLSIL.

This clone was recorded a few times. The V gene is TRBV28, the J gene TRBJ2-7; possible D gene TRBD1, 5 bases. The CDR3 has 13 amino acids. Germline V gene data show CDR1 as MDHEN and CDR2 as SYDVKM. Deletions cut 7 bases from V and 5 bases from J, with 15 bases between. CDR3 sequence: CASKAAGLDEQYF. CDR3 DNA sequence: TGTGCCAGCAAGGCGGCAGGGTTAGACGAGCAGTACTTC.

This clone was counted only a few times. The rearrangement joins TRBV4-1 to TRBJ2-7, with 7 bases fitting TRBD2. V was pared by 1 base and J by 3 bases, with 15 bases of the junction left unmatched. The germline V gene has CDR1 MGHRA and CDR2 YSYEKL. This CDR3 has 18 amino acids. The CDR3 nucleotides are TGCGCCAGCAGCCAAGGGGCCCTTCGGCGGGAGAAACACTACGAGCAGTACTTC. Amino acid sequence: CASSQGALRREKHYEQYF.

This chain joins TRBV27 and TRBJ1-1; D call uncertain. The CDR3 spans 13 residues. V lost 6 bases, J lost 1 base, and 9 bases lay in between. Germline V gene sequence: CDR1 MNHEY, CDR2 SMNVEV (reference sequence). In DNA form, the CDR3 reads TGTGCCAGCAGCCCATACGGGAACACTGAAGCTTTCTTT. Translated: CASSPYGNTEAFF.

The chain employs TRBV7-9 and TRBJ2-7; 13 nucleotides align to TRBD2. Trimming took 5 bases from V and 5 from J; bases not matched to a gene: 6. The germline V gene encodes CDR1 SEHNR and CDR2 FQNEAQ (reference sequence). This CDR3 contains 15 residues. The CDR3 sequence is CASSGTSGMRHEQYF. CDR3 nucleotide sequence: TGTGCCAGCAGCGGGACTAGCGGGATGAGACACGAGCAGTACTTC.

The chain combines TRBV14 with TRBJ1-2, with a possible D match to TRBD1 (5 bases). Deletions cut 0 bases from V and 2 bases from J, with 7 bases between. Germline CDR1 reads SGHDN; CDR2 reads FVKESK. The CDR3 consists of 14 residues. The CDR3 DNA reads as TGTGCCAGCAGCCAAGATCCAGGGAACTATGGCTACACCTTC. It specifies CASSQDPGNYGYTF.

J is TRBJ2-3 and V is TRBV7-3; D unresolved. The CDR3 extends over 15 amino acids. Looked up from germline, CDR1 is SGHTA and CDR2 is FQGTGA. V was pared by 5 bases and J by 1 base, with 13 bases between. The CDR3 loop is CASSPLGRGTDTQYF. DNA for the CDR3: TGTGCCAGCAGCCCCCTCGGCCGGGGCACAGATACGCAGTATTTT.

The chain joins TRBV30 to TRBJ2-1; D is unresolved. There are 11 residues in the CDR3. CDR1 and CDR2 (germline): GTSNPN, SVGIG (reference sequence). The V gene lost 0 bases and the J gene lost 12 bases, with 9 bases spanning the gap. The DNA of the CDR3 is TGTGCCTGGAGTGTAACGGTTTGGCAGTTCTTC. This sequence encodes CAWSVTVWQFF. Using reference TRBV30 and TRBJ2-1 for the parts outside the CDR3, the full variable domain is SQTIHQWPATLVQPVGSPLSLECTVEGTSNPNLYWYRQAAGRGLQLLFYSVGIGQISSEVPQNLSASRPQDRQFILSSKKLLLSDSGFYLCAWSVTVWQFFGPGTRLTVL.

The chain uses TRBV28 and TRBJ1-4; D not resolved. Germline assignment: CDR1 MDHEN and CDR2 SYDVKM. The CDR3 consists of 14 residues. V was pared by 6 bases and J by 5 bases, with 13 bases between. CDR3 in amino acids: CASRALAANEKLFF. The CDR3 coding sequence is TGTGCCAGCAGAGCTTTGGCAGCGAATGAAAAACTGTTTTTT.

The chain joins TRBV9 to TRBJ2-3; D is uncertain. CDR1 is SGDLS, CDR2 YYNGEE, per germline. Deletions cut 0 bases from V and 6 bases from J, with 8 bases between. The CDR3 loop spans 13 amino acids. The CDR3 loop is CASSVAGRDTQYF. As DNA, the CDR3 is TGTGCCAGCAGCGTAGCGGGTCGGGATACGCAGTATTTT. Combining the CDR3 with reference TRBV9 and TRBJ2-3 gives the whole variable domain DSGVTQTPKHLITATGQRVTLRCSPRSGDLSVYWYQQSLDQGLQFLIQYYNGEERAKGNILERFSAQQFPDLHSELNLSSLELGDSALYFCASSVAGRDTQYFGPGTRLTVL.

Written as DNA, the CDR3 is TGTGCCAGCAGTCCACCAGGGGCCGACTACGAGCAGTACTTC. It encodes CASSPPGADYEQYF. J is TRBJ2-7 and V is TRBV28; D may be TRBD1 (6 bases). Trimming stripped 5 bases from V and 3 bases from J, with 14 bases between. The CDR3 contains 14 residues. CDR1 is MDHEN, CDR2 SYDVKM, per germline.